These 26 T cell receptor beta chains came from one sample sequenced in a study of blood T cell repertoires in COVID-19. Generated by immunoSEQ multiplex PCR, the TCRdb table keeps only in-frame clones and is missing some. This table holds about 190,000 clones, about 82% found once. Specimen: peripheral blood. All receptors derive from a woman aged 25 to 45 with acute or convalescent COVID-19.

The V gene is TRBV9, the J gene TRBJ1-1; 7 nucleotides line up with TRBD1. Germline lookup yields CDR1 SGDLS and CDR2 YYNGEE. The V segment lost 1 base and the J segment 1 base; nucleotides outside the gene matches: 4. The length of the CDR3 is 15 residues. This chain's CDR3 is CASSVWTGRNTEAFF. Here the CDR3 DNA reads TGTGCCAGCAGCGTATGGACAGGCAGGAACACTGAAGCTTTCTTT.

This chain joins TRBV27 and TRBJ2-7, with D possibly being TRBD2 (5 bases). This CDR3 region has 11 residues. Trimming stripped 6 bases from V and 4 bases from J, with 7 bases between. In germline, CDR1 is MNHEY, CDR2 SMNVEV (reference sequence). The CDR3 sequence is CASRTIYEQYF. The CDR3 DNA sequence: TGTGCCAGCAGGACTATTTACGAGCAGTACTTC.

The V call is TRBV19, the J call TRBJ1-2; D ambiguous. Germline CDR1 is LNHDA and CDR2 is SQIVND (reference sequence). This CDR3 region has 12 residues. The V end lost 4 bases, the J end lost 6 bases, and 9 bases lay between the germline ends. CDR3: CASSNYGNGYTF. CDR3 nucleotides: TGTGCCAGTAGTAATTACGGTAATGGCTACACCTTC.

This CDR3 is CASSQGLVVDEQFF. The CDR3 DNA reads TGTGCCAGCAGCCAAGGTCTAGTAGTAGATGAGCAGTTCTTC. The chain couples TRBV3-1 (or the pseudogene TRBV3-2) to TRBJ2-1; D is uncertain. The germline V gene has CDR1 LGHDT and CDR2 YNNKEL (reference sequence). The CDR3 sequence is 14 residues long. The germline V and J ends were trimmed by 1 base and 8 bases, with 12 bases remaining between them.

The rearrangement joins TRBV10-3 to TRBJ2-1, with 7 bases lining up with TRBD2. The CDR3 loop spans 14 amino acids. The V segment lost 11 bases and the J segment 6 bases; nucleotides outside the gene matches: 13. Germline CDR1 ENHRY, CDR2 SYGVKD. The CDR3 DNA follows: TGTGCCCTCCGGGGGGATCGGGGGAGCAATGAGCAGTTCTTC. Translation: CALRGDRGSNEQFF.

This clone was seen more than once but under ten times. J is TRBJ1-2 and V is TRBV19; maybe TRBD1 (5 bases). The CDR3 extends over 15 amino acids. V lost 5 bases, J lost 5 bases, and 18 bases lay in between. The germline gives CDR1 LNHDA, CDR2 SQIVND (reference sequence). In DNA form, the CDR3 reads TGTGCCAGTAGTCCTCGTACAGGCACGTGGTATGGCTACACCTTC. The encoded protein is CASSPRTGTWYGYTF.

CDR3 in amino acids: CAWSPLVISNSPLHF. In DNA form, the CDR3 reads TGTGCCTGGAGTCCATTGGTAATCAGTAATTCACCCCTCCACTTT. The chain is built from TRBV30 and TRBJ1-6; D is uncertain. Germline V gene lookup returns CDR1 GTSNPN and CDR2 SVGIG (reference sequence). CDR3 length equals 15 residues. V lost 2 bases and J 6 bases, leaving 14 bases between the germline ends.

The chain couples TRBV19 to TRBJ2-3; 10 positions agree with TRBD2. Trimming at V came to 5 bases and at J to 3 bases, leaving 5 bases not matched to a gene. Germline-derived CDR1 and CDR2 are LNHDA and SQIVND (reference sequence). The CDR3 extends over 15 amino acids. CDR3 region: CASSGLAVETDTQYF. Written as DNA, the CDR3 is TGTGCCAGTAGTGGACTAGCGGTGGAAACAGATACGCAGTATTTT.

The chain uses TRBV19 and TRBJ2-5; TRBD2 matches 15 bases. Trimming took 5 bases from V and 4 from J; bases not matched to a gene: 2. Germline V gives CDR1 LNHDA, CDR2 SQIVND (reference sequence). The CDR3 runs to 15 residues. The CDR3 DNA follows: TGTGCCAGTAGTCTGGGACTAGCGGGGGGAGAGACCCAGTACTTC. As protein: CASSLGLAGGETQYF.

The rearrangement joins TRBV4-1 to TRBJ2-1, with D possibly TRBD2 on 5 matching bases. This CDR3 contains 14 residues. Deletions cut 0 bases from V and 6 bases from J, with 9 bases between. Looked up from germline, CDR1 is MGHRA and CDR2 is YSYEKL. The CDR3 coding sequence is TGCGCCAGCAGCCAAGAACGGGGTGTCAATGAGCAGTTCTTC. Amino acid sequence: CASSQERGVNEQFF.

The chain has TRBV19 and TRBJ2-7; D is uncertain. Trimming took off 0 bases at V and 0 bases at J, with 9 bases between the two ends. The germline V gene has CDR1 LNHDA and CDR2 SQIVND (reference sequence). This CDR3 spans 15 amino acids. The DNA for the CDR3 is TGTGCCAGTAGTATAGATTTTGGCGGCTCCTACGAGCAGTACTTC. It translates to CASSIDFGGSYEQYF.

The chain is built from TRBV11-2 and TRBJ1-2, with D perhaps matching TRBD1 (6 bases). The V end was cut by 5 bases, the J end by 4 bases, with 11 bases between. CDR3 length equals 13 residues. Per the germline V gene, CDR1 is SGHAT and CDR2 is FQNNGV. CDR3 region: CASSEDRTYGYTF. The CDR3 DNA sequence: TGTGCCAGCAGCGAGGACAGAACCTATGGCTACACCTTC.

This clone occurred a few times. The CDR3 protein is CAWSSQGSNQPQHF. The DNA of the CDR3 is TGTGCCTGGAGTAGCCAGGGGAGCAATCAGCCCCAGCATTTT. The V call is TRBV30, the J call TRBJ1-5, with D possibly TRBD1 on 6 matching bases. The CDR3 has 14 residues. Trimming stripped 2 bases from V and 1 base from J, with 9 bases between. Germline values: CDR1 GTSNPN, CDR2 SVGIG (reference sequence).

This chain uses TRBV18 with TRBJ1-5; D unresolved. Germline CDR1 reads KGHSH; CDR2 reads LQKENI. Trimming took 3 bases from V and 9 from J, leaving 9 bases between them. The CDR3 loop spans 12 amino acids. This CDR3 reads CASSPALGPQHF. The CDR3 DNA reads as TGTGCCAGCTCACCGGCCCTTGGGCCCCAGCATTTT. The full variable domain, with the rest looked up from reference TRBV18 and TRBJ1-5, is NAGVMQNPRHLVRRRGQEARLRCSPMKGHSHVYWYRQLPEEGLKFMVYLQKENIIDESGMPKERFSAEFPKEGPSILRIQQVVRGDSAAYFCASSPALGPQHFGDGTRLSIL.

The chain employs TRBV25-1 and TRBJ2-2, with no clear D. This CDR3 is built from 15 residues. CDR1 is MGHDK and CDR2 is SYGVNS in the germline V gene. The ends were cut back, 4 bases at V and 7 bases at J, with 16 bases in the middle. In DNA, the CDR3 is TGTGCCAGCAGTGGGAGTGGTACCCAACACGGGGAGCTGTTTTTT. This codes for CASSGSGTQHGELFF.

J is TRBJ2-5 and V is TRBV20-1; D call uncertain. V gave up 3 bases and J gave up 3 bases, with 8 bases separating them. This CDR3 comprises 12 residues. Germline CDR1 reads DFQATT; CDR2 reads SNEGSKA (reference sequence). CDR3 coding DNA: TGCAGTGCTAGTCGTCGGGAAGAGACCCAGTACTTC. As protein: CSASRREETQYF.

The chain joins TRBV10-3 to TRBJ1-5, with 7 bases fitting TRBD1. V shed 6 bases, J shed 5 bases, and the junction held 10 bases outside the gene matches. The CDR3 has 15 amino acids. Per germline, CDR1 ENHRY and CDR2 SYGVKD. Written as DNA, the CDR3 is TGTGCCATCAGCCGGACAGGCCTGAGCGATCAGCCCCAGCATTTT. Residues: CAISRTGLSDQPQHF.

The chain has TRBV4-3 and TRBJ2-7, with 14 bases lining up with TRBD2. CDR1 is LGHNA, CDR2 YSLEER, per germline. The CDR3 extends over 16 amino acids. The junction had 10 bases not matched to a gene; V was cut back by 3 bases and J by 9 bases. The CDR3 DNA is TGCGCCAGCAGCCAGGAGGGGACTAGCGGGAGATGGGGGCAGTACTTC. This encodes CASSQEGTSGRWGQYF.

This clone was seen only a few times. The same CDR3 arises from other DNA sequences in this sample as well. The chain combines TRBV7-2 with TRBJ2-5, with D possibly matching TRBD2 (7 bases). Germline V gives CDR1 SGHTA, CDR2 FQGNSA. The CDR3 is 14 amino acids. The germline V and J ends were trimmed by 5 bases and 5 bases, with 15 bases remaining between them. The CDR3 here is CASSLRGGGETQYF. CDR3 bases: TGTGCCAGCAGCCTAAGGGGGGGCGGGGAGACCCAGTACTTC.

This chain links TRBV12-3 or TRBV12-4 with TRBJ2-7, with a weak D call TRBD2 (5 bases). The CDR3 has 11 amino acids. V lost 4 bases to trimming and J lost 7 bases, with 8 bases between them. The CDR3: CASSSSGEQYF. The CDR3 DNA reads TGTGCCAGCAGTTCCTCGGGGGAGCAGTACTTC.

V gene TRBV12-3 or TRBV12-4 combines with J gene TRBJ1-1; no reliable D call. The CDR3 has 12 residues. Trimming removed 1 base from V and 7 bases from J, with 7 bases in between. The CDR3 DNA follows: TGTGCCAGCAGTTTAGGCGCCCATGAAGCTTTCTTT. Amino acids: CASSLGAHEAFF.

The V and J genes are TRBV6-4 and TRBJ2-2, with a tentative D call TRBD1 (5 bases). Between the trimmed V and J ends, which lost 4 bases and 1 base, there was a span of 10 bases. This CDR3 comprises 15 residues. The V gene's germline CDR1 is MRHNA and CDR2 SNTAGT. CDR3 nucleotide sequence: TGTGCCAGCAGTGCACTCGGACAGAACACCGGGGAGCTGTTTTTT. This translates into CASSALGQNTGELFF.

V usage is TRBV28 and J usage is TRBJ2-3, with a tentative D call TRBD2 (5 bases). Trimming pared 3 bases from V and 10 bases from J, leaving 11 bases between. Germline-derived CDR1 and CDR2 are MDHEN and SYDVKM. This CDR3 comprises 12 residues. The CDR3 region has the DNA TGTGCCAGCAGTTTTGTGGCGGGCGCGCAGTATTTT. Translating it yields CASSFVAGAQYF.

V gene TRBV9 combines with J gene TRBJ2-2, with 10 nucleotides matching TRBD2. V trimming: 0 bases; J trimming: 5 bases; junction bases outside the gene matches: 7. Germline V gene data show CDR1 as SGDLS and CDR2 as YYNGEE. This CDR3 has 17 amino acids. CDR3 DNA: TGTGCCAGCAGCGTAGGCCCTAGCGGGGGCCAAACCGGGGAGCTGTTTTTT. This codes for CASSVGPSGGQTGELFF.

This chain joins TRBV4-3 and TRBJ2-3, with 10 bases matching TRBD2. CDR3 length: 19 amino acids. In germline, CDR1 is LGHNA, CDR2 YSLEER. Trimming removed 1 base from V and 5 bases from J; junction bases left unmatched: 15. This chain's CDR3 is CASSQAGGFSGRFEDTQYF. The CDR3 DNA reads as TGCGCCAGCAGCCAAGCTGGGGGGTTTAGCGGGAGGTTTGAAGATACGCAGTATTTT.

V is TRBV28 and J is TRBJ2-1; 8 nucleotides line up with TRBD2. CDR1 and CDR2 from the germline V gene are MDHEN and SYDVKM. V dropped 5 bases and J dropped 0; count of bases not matched to a gene: 3. This CDR3 contains 15 residues. CDR3 nucleotides: TGTGCCAGCAGTCCGAGCGGGAGCTCCTACAATGAGCAGTTCTTC. Amino acids: CASSPSGSSYNEQFF.